The 22 T cell receptor beta chains below all came from one sample that was sequenced in a study of T cell responses to AZD1222 COVID-19 vaccine. The assay was immunoSEQ multiplex PCR, and TCRdb's table has in-frame clones only and misses some. The data show approximately 84,000 clones, 80% to 90% seen once. Sequencing was performed on peripheral blood, taken 28 days after the second AZD1222 dose. The receptors originated from an adult who received the AZD1222 COVID-19 vaccine.

This clone was observed a handful of times. The chain uses TRBV6-6 and TRBJ1-5; TRBD1 is a possible D gene (6 bases). Germline values: CDR1 MNHNY, CDR2 SVGAGI (reference sequence). There are 13 residues in the CDR3. The V gene lost 10 bases and the J gene lost 9 bases, with 19 bases spanning the gap. The CDR3 DNA is TGTGCCACCCGACAGGCAGGTGATCTGCCCCAGCATTTT. Amino acid sequence: CATRQAGDLPQHF.

This clone came up a few times. The chain joins TRBV3-1 (or the pseudogene TRBV3-2) to TRBJ2-5; D remains ambiguous. The CDR3 has 13 amino acids. CDR1 and CDR2 (germline): LGHDT, YNNKEL (reference sequence). Trimming left V 5 bases short and J 5 bases short, with 12 bases between. The CDR3 DNA follows: TGTGCCAGCAGCAACAACCCCGGGGAGACCCAGTACTTC. This gives the protein CASSNNPGETQYF.

The genes are TRBV7-9 and TRBJ2-2, with TRBD1 matching 7 bases. Germline V gene sequence: CDR1 SEHNR, CDR2 FQNEAQ (reference sequence). Losses at the gene ends were 5 bases for V and 5 bases for J; bases not matched to a gene: 5. The CDR3 covers 14 residues. CDR3 DNA sequence: TGTGCCAGCAGCCTTACGACAGGGACCGGGGAGCTGTTTTTT. Translation: CASSLTTGTGELFF.

This clone was observed once. The rearrangement joins TRBV15 to TRBJ1-2; the D is unclear. V lost 3 bases to trimming and J lost 8 bases, with 16 bases between them. The CDR3 runs 14 residues. The germline V gene encodes CDR1 LNHNV and CDR2 YYDKDF (reference sequence). CDR3 nucleotides: TGTGCCACCAGCAGGTCCGACACTGCCAGGGGCTACACCTTC. Translating gives CATSRSDTARGYTF.

V is TRBV5-1 and J is TRBJ1-2; the match to TRBD1 covers 8 bases. CDR1 is SGHRS, CDR2 YFSETQ, per germline. Unmatched junction bases numbered 9, after V lost 4 bases and J lost 7 bases. CDR3 length: 14 residues. This chain's CDR3 is CASSRGQGVGGYTF. As DNA, the CDR3 is TGCGCCAGCAGCCGCGGACAGGGTGTTGGTGGCTACACCTTC.

Remarks on this clone: One end of the junction does not line up with germline, which may come from a read error. The rearrangement uses TRBV18 and TRBJ2-3, with no clear D. Germline CDR1 KGHSH, CDR2 LQKENI. CDR3 length: 12 amino acids. Written as DNA, the CDR3 is TGTGCCAGCTCACCACCACAAACTATCGGCGATTTT. It yields the protein CASSPPQTIGDF.

This clone appeared a few times. V is TRBV30 and J is TRBJ2-7; 7 bases are a match to TRBD1. The CDR3 is made up of 12 amino acids. CDR1 is GTSNPN and CDR2 is SVGIG in the germline V gene (reference sequence). J was trimmed by 3 bases and V by 4 bases; bases with no gene match: 3. CDR3: CAWTGQSYEQYF. The DNA of the CDR3 is TGTGCCTGGACGGGACAGAGCTACGAGCAGTACTTC.

This clone is a singleton in its sample. V and J are TRBV28 and TRBJ2-2; D gene ambiguous. The germline V gene encodes CDR1 MDHEN and CDR2 SYDVKM. Deletions cut 11 bases from V and 4 bases from J, with 14 bases between. The length of the CDR3 is 13 residues. The CDR3 spells CAAIKGGTGELFF. Here the CDR3 DNA reads TGTGCCGCAATTAAAGGCGGCACCGGGGAGCTGTTTTTT.

DNA of the CDR3: TGTGCCAGCAGCTTGAGGACAGGAAGTAATGAAAAACTGTTTTTT. Its protein is CASSLRTGSNEKLFF. V and J are TRBV5-6 and TRBJ1-4, with 7 bases aligning to TRBD1. The germline V gene encodes CDR1 SGHDT and CDR2 YYEEEE. The CDR3 has 15 amino acids. Unmatched junction bases numbered 4, after V lost 1 base and J lost 4 bases. The full variable domain, rest sourced from reference TRBV5-6 and TRBJ1-4, is DAGVTQSPTHLIKTRGQQVTLRCSPKSGHDTVSWYQQALGQGPQFIFQYYEEEERQRGNFPDRFSGHQFPNYSSELNVNALLLGDSALYLCASSLRTGSNEKLFFGSGTQLSVL.

The rearrangement links TRBV18 to TRBJ1-3; the D is unclear. V was pared by 5 bases and J by 2 bases, with 13 bases between. Germline-derived CDR1 and CDR2 are KGHSH and LQKENI. This CDR3 contains 15 residues. Here the CDR3 DNA reads TGTGCCAGCTCAGCGGCCGGTTGGACTGGAAACACCATATATTTT. Residues: CASSAAGWTGNTIYF.

This clone has only a few counts. The CDR3 sequence: CASSLERLYSGANVLTF. The CDR3 DNA follows: TGTGCCAGCAGCCTCGAAAGGTTATATAGTGGGGCCAACGTCCTGACTTTC. The J gene is TRBJ2-6, the V gene TRBV7-9, with D unclear. CDR1 and CDR2 (germline): SEHNR, FQNEAQ (reference sequence). The CDR3 loop spans 17 amino acids. The V gene lost 5 bases and the J gene lost 3 bases, with 17 bases spanning the gap. The variable domain in full, with the rest retrieved from reference TRBV7-9 and TRBJ2-6, is DTGVSQNPRHKITKRGQNVTFRCDPISEHNRLYWYRQTLGQGPEFLTYFQNEAQLEKSRLLSDRFSAERPKGSFSTLEIQRTEQGDSAMYLCASSLERLYSGANVLTFGAGSRLTVL.

The chain has TRBV28 and TRBJ2-5; D may be TRBD1 (7 bases). The length of the CDR3 is 14 residues. Trimming stripped 1 base from V and 7 bases from J, with 13 bases between. CDR1 is MDHEN and CDR2 is SYDVKM in the germline V gene. The DNA of the CDR3 is TGTGCCAGCAGTTTATTAGGACAGGAGGGGACCCAGTACTTC. Protein: CASSLLGQEGTQYF.

V usage is TRBV10-3 and J usage is TRBJ2-7; TRBD1 aligns across 7 bases. With 6 bases clipped from V and 2 bases from J, the junction kept 7 bases outside the gene matches. CDR3 length: 14 amino acids. The germline V gene encodes CDR1 ENHRY and CDR2 SYGVKD. CDR3 amino acids: CAIRTTGSTYEQYF. The CDR3 nucleotides read TGTGCCATCAGGACGACAGGGTCTACCTACGAGCAGTACTTC.

A single count supports this clone. This chain connects TRBV7-8 to TRBJ2-3; 8 bases line up with TRBD2. The CDR3 runs 14 residues. Trimming cost V 5 bases and J 6 bases; bases outside gene matches: 7. Germline V gives CDR1 SGHVS, CDR2 FQNEAQ. The CDR3 coding sequence is TGTGCCAGCAGCACTCGGACTAGCCCGGATACGCAGTATTTT. Its translation is CASSTRTSPDTQYF.

About this clone itself: Other DNA sequences in the sample encode the same CDR3. The chain recombines TRBV11-2 with TRBJ2-2, with a possible D match to TRBD2 (5 bases). Trimming pared 3 bases from V and 4 bases from J, leaving 6 bases between. This CDR3 spans 13 amino acids. The germline gives CDR1 SGHAT, CDR2 FQNNGV. The CDR3 sequence: CASSLAGTGELFF. CDR3 nucleotide sequence: TGTGCCAGCAGCTTGGCGGGCACCGGGGAGCTGTTTTTT.

The chain couples TRBV7-3 to TRBJ2-2, with D hard to call. This CDR3 has 14 amino acids. Trimming removed 1 base from V and 4 bases from J, with 7 bases in between. Germline-derived CDR1 and CDR2 are SGHTA and FQGTGA. CDR3 sequence (DNA): TGTGCCAGCAGCTTAATCAGCGCCACCGGGGAGCTGTTTTTT. Protein product: CASSLISATGELFF.

In its sample, this clone was seen once. The chain employs TRBV11-3 and TRBJ2-1; TRBD2 might be the D (7 bases). The ends were cut back, 2 bases at V and 7 bases at J, with 18 bases in the middle. Looked up from germline, CDR1 is SGHNT and CDR2 is YENEEA. The CDR3 contains 16 residues. The CDR3 DNA reads TGTGCCAGCAGCTTACGAGGCGGGGGCAACTGGAATGAGCAGTTCTTC. It translates to CASSLRGGGNWNEQFF.

This clone has just one count. The genes are TRBV7-9 and TRBJ2-5, with 8 bases that match TRBD2. CDR3 length: 14 residues. The ends lost 3 bases at V and 3 bases at J; junction bases unmatched: 3. Germline V gene sequence: CDR1 SEHNR, CDR2 FQNEAQ (reference sequence). As DNA, the CDR3 is TGTGCCAGCAGCTTTTTTAGCGGGGAAGAGACCCAGTACTTC. It codes for CASSFFSGEETQYF.

The chain uses TRBV25-1 and TRBJ2-5; D may be TRBD1 or TRBD2 (6 bases each). This CDR3 is built from 15 residues. V was shortened by 6 bases and J by 5 bases, with 19 bases between the two germline ends. Germline CDR1 and CDR2: MGHDK and SYGVNS. The CDR3 DNA is TGTGCCAGCAGGGGTTTCATGGGGGGCCAGGAGACCCAGTACTTC. This sequence encodes CASRGFMGGQETQYF.

This chain links TRBV2 with TRBJ2-2, with D possibly TRBD1 on 5 matching bases. The CDR3 has 14 residues. The ends were cut back, 2 bases at V and 3 bases at J, with 7 bases in the middle. CDR1 is SNHLY, CDR2 FYNNEI, per germline. In nucleotides, the CDR3 is TGTGCCAGCAGTGAAAGGGGATACACCGGGGAGCTGTTTTTT. Amino acids: CASSERGYTGELFF. Combining the CDR3 with reference TRBV2 and TRBJ2-2 gives the whole variable domain EPEVTQTPSHQVTQMGQEVILRCVPISNHLYFYWYRQILGQKVEFLVSFYNNEISEKSEIFDDQFSVERPDGSNFTLKIRSTKLEDSAMYFCASSERGYTGELFFGEGSRLTVL.

This chain connects TRBV5-1 to TRBJ1-3, with 8 nucleotides matching TRBD1. The trim removed 3 bases at V and 4 bases at J, leaving 3 bases unmatched. This CDR3 region has 14 residues. CDR1 is SGHRS, CDR2 YFSETQ, per germline. CDR3 protein: CASSSTGAGNTIYF. DNA of the CDR3: TGCGCCAGCAGCTCGACAGGGGCAGGAAACACCATATATTTT.

In DNA, the CDR3 is TGTGCCAGTAGTATAGGACCTGGGGGGGCGAAGGACTATGGCTACACCTTC. This encodes CASSIGPGGAKDYGYTF. The chain has TRBV19 and TRBJ1-2; maybe TRBD1 (6 bases). Germline assignment: CDR1 LNHDA and CDR2 SQIVND (reference sequence). The V end lost 1 base, the J end lost 3 bases, and 18 bases lay between the germline ends. This CDR3 spans 17 amino acids.